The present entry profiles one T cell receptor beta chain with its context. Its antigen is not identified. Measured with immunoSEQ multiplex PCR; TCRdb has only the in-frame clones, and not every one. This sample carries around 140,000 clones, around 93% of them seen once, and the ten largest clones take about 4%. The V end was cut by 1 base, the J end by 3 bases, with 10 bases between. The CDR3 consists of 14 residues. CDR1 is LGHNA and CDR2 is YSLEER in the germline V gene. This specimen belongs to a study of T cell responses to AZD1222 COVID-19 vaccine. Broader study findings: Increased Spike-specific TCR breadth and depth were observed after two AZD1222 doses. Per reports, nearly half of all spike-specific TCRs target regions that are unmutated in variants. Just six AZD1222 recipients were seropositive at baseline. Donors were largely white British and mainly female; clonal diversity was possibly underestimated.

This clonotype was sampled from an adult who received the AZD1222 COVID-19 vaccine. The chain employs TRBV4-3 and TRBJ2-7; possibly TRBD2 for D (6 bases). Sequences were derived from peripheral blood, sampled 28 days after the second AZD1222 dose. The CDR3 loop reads CASSQGRGLYEQYF. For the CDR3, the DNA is TGCGCCAGCAGCCAAGGGCGGGGACTCTACGAGCAGTACTTC.